The present T cell receptor (beta chain) was sequenced within a study of cytomegalovirus exposure and HLA in healthy donors. General study findings and limits: Cytomegalovirus status was reportedly diagnosed by the classifier with high specificity and sensitivity. Sequencing had likely introduced a cluster of highly shared sequence variants as an artifact.

The CDR3 has 16 amino acids. Germline assignment: CDR1 SGHTA and CDR2 FQGNSA. V lost 2 bases, J lost 0 bases, and 11 bases lay in between. The donors comprised healthy bone marrow donors. As regards this clone: The antigen is unknown.

60 Vbeta and 13 Jbeta primers were used in PCR. Method: immunoSEQ multiplex PCR; TCRdb's copy keeps in-frame clones and lacks some. The sample carries tens of thousands of clones, about two thirds recorded once. The sequenced sample was PBMCs. The rearrangement links TRBV7-2 to TRBJ1-3; no firm D call. The TCR was taken from a woman aged 60-75 years in good health and CMV-seropositive. DNA of the CDR3: TGTGCCAGCAGCTTACAGGCGCCCGACTCTGGAAACACCATATATTTT. This translates into CASSLQAPDSGNTIYF.